Below, one T cell receptor (beta chain) is given with its context. The antigen is undetermined. Donors were ostensibly healthy at sampling, although undocumented immune exposures were probable. This specimen belongs to a study of cytomegalovirus exposure and HLA in healthy donors. Regarding the study as a whole: Sequencing had likely introduced a cluster of highly shared sequence variants as an artifact. Specificity of three CMV-associated chains for CMV antigens was verified in vitro.

Primers included in the PCR were 60 Vbeta and 13 Jbeta primers. Some clones are missing from TCRdb's copy, which holds only in-frame ones; the method was immunoSEQ multiplex PCR. The sample records about 120,000 clones, about three fifths being singletons. Material: PBMCs. The sequence came from a man aged 40-50 years in good health and CMV-seropositive.

The CDR3 protein is CASSYSPTANTEAFF. As DNA, the CDR3 is TGTGCCAGCAGTTACTCCCCGACAGCGAACACTGAAGCTTTCTTT. The genes are TRBV6-5 and TRBJ1-1; tentatively, D is TRBD1 (5 bases). The CDR3 contains 15 residues. Germline V gene sequence: CDR1 MNHEY, CDR2 SVGAGI. V was pared by 0 bases and J by 1 base, with 9 bases between.